This TCR beta chain was identified during a study of CD8+ T cells in alopecia areata. The sample holds one count of this clone. Its antigen is unknown. Sorting from PBMCs produced CD4+ and CD8+ T cells. The CDR3 runs to 16 residues. V gave up 3 bases and J gave up 0 bases; unmatched junction bases: 5. From germline, CDR1 is SGHRS and CDR2 YFSETQ. RNA was isolated and reverse transcribed to cDNA, the sequencing template. Clones were sequenced by immunoSEQ multiplex PCR, and TCRdb holds only the in-frame ones, with some missing. The data show about 150,000 clones, with 62% seen just once and about 40% held by the top ten. Study-wide results and limits: Compared with mice, patients displayed less clear TCR sharing, possibly for HLA-related reasons. Scalp lesions, especially in alopecia totalis/universalis, had higher clonality than normal scalp.

The sample taken for sequencing was CD8+ T cells sorted from blood. This sequence was found in a human donor in good health. This chain links TRBV5-1 with TRBJ2-1; 8 nucleotides match TRBD1. For the CDR3, the DNA is TGCGCCAGCAGCTGGGGGACAGGTAGCTCCTACAATGAGCAGTTCTTC. Amino acid sequence: CASSWGTGSSYNEQFF. Variable domain in full (rest from reference TRBV5-1 and TRBJ2-1): KAGVTQTPRYLIKTRGQQVTLSCSPISGHRSVSWYQQTPGQGLQFLFEYFSETQRNKGNFPGRFSGRQFSNSRSEMNVSTLELGDSALYLCASSWGTGSSYNEQFFGPGTRLTVL.